This T cell receptor beta chain was identified in a study of T cell repertoires in cytomegalovirus infection. For the study at large: CMV infection plus the matching HLA type was flagged by public TCR beta signatures.

Broader study findings: Summed frequency of public TCR beta families distinguished CMV carriers with the relevant HLA. Within the response measured ex vivo, HLA-C-restricted CMV-specific TCR beta clonotypes were dominant.

Germline CDR1 and CDR2: SEHNR and FQNEAQ (reference sequence). Trimming removed 5 bases at V and 4 bases at J, with 8 bases between. This CDR3 spans 12 amino acids. Using its own MiXCR run on the reads, TCRdb lists one record per CDR3 protein. The sample has about 98,000 distinct CDR3 sequences, more than 15% seen once. Concerning this clonotype: Its matching antigen is unknown.

The chain links TRBV7-9 to TRBJ1-2; D unclear. Sequencing was carried out using PBMCs. The TCR comes from a human donor in good health (CMV status not recorded). Some clones in this sample may be carry-over from other donors' samples. The CDR3 DNA reads TGTGCCAGCAGCCGACAACCCTATGGCTACACCTTC. Its protein product is CASSRQPYGYTF.